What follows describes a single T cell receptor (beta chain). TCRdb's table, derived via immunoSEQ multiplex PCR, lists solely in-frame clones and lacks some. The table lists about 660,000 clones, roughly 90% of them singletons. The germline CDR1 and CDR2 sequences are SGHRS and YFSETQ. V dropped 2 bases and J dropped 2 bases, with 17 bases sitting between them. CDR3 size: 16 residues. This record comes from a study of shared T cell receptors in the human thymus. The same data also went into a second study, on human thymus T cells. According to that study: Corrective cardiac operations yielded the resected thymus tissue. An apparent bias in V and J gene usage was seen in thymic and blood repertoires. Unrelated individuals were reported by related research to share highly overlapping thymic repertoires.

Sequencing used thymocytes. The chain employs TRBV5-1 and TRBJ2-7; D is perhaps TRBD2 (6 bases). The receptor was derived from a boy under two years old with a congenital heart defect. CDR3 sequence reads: CASSFGVGSLPYEQYF. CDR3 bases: TGCGCCAGCAGCTTTGGAGTCGGGAGCCTACCCTACGAGCAGTACTTC.